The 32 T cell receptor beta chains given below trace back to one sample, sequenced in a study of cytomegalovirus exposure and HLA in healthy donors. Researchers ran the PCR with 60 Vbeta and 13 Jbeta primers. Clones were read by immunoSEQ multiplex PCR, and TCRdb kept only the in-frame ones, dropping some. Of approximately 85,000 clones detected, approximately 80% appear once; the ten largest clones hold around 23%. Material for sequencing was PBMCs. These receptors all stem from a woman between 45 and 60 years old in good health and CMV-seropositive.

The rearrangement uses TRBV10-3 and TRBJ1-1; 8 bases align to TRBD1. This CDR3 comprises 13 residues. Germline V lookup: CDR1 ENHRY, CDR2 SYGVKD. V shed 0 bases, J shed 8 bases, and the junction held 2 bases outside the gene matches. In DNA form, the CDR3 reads TGTGCCATCAGTGAGTCGGGACAGGACGAAGCTTTCTTT. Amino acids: CAISESGQDEAFF.

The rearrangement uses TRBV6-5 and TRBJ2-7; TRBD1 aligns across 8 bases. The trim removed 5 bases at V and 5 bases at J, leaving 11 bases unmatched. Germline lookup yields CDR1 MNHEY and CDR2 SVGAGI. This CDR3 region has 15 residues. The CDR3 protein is CASSPPYGQGHEQYF. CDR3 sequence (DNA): TGTGCCAGCAGTCCACCCTATGGACAGGGCCACGAGCAGTACTTC.

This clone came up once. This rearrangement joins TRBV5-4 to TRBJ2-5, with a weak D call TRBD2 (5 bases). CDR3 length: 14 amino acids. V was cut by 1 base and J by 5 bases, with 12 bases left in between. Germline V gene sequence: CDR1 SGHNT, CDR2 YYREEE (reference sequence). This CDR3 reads CASSLSGNWETQYF. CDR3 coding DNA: TGTGCCAGCAGCTTGTCCGGGAACTGGGAGACCCAGTACTTC.

CDR3: CASSSDSTEAFF. CDR3 DNA sequence: TGTGCCAGCAGCTCCGACAGCACTGAAGCTTTCTTT. The chain combines TRBV7-8 with TRBJ1-1, with D maybe TRBD1 (5 bases). From germline, CDR1 is SGHVS and CDR2 FQNEAQ. Trimming left V 4 bases short and J 4 bases short, with 7 bases between. The CDR3 length is 12 residues.

The DNA for the CDR3 is TGTGCCAGCAGCGCACAGGGGAGTGGAGCTGAAGCTTTCTTT. Translation gives CASSAQGSGAEAFF. The chain recombines TRBV11-1 with TRBJ1-1, with TRBD1 matching 7 bases. The CDR3 extends over 14 amino acids. V shed 5 bases and J 6 bases; nucleotides not matched to a gene: 9. From germline, CDR1 is SGHAT and CDR2 FQDESV (reference sequence).

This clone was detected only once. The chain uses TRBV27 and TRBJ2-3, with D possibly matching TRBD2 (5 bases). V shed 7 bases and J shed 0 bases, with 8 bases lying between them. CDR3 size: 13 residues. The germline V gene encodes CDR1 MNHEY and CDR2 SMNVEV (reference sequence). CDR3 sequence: CASTGESTDTQYF. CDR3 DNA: TGTGCCAGCACCGGGGAAAGCACAGATACGCAGTATTTT.

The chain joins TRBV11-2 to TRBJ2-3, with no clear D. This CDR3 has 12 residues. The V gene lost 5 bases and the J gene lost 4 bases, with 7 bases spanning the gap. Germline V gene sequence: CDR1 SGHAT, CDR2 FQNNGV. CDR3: CASSPPADTQYF. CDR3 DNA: TGTGCCAGCAGCCCGCCAGCAGATACGCAGTATTTT.

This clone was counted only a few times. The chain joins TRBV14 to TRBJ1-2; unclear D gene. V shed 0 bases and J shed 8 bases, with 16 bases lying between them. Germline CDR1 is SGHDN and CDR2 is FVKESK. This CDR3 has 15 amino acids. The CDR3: CASSQDRGGSLGYTF. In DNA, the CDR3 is TGTGCCAGCAGCCAAGATCGGGGAGGGAGCCTAGGCTACACCTTC.

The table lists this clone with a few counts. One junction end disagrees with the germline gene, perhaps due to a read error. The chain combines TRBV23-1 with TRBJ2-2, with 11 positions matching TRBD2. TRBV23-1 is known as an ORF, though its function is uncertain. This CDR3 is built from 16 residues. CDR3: CASSHLAGGGHRGAVF. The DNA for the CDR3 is TGCGCCAGCAGTCATCTAGCGGGGGGTGGGCACCGGGGAGCTGTTTTT.

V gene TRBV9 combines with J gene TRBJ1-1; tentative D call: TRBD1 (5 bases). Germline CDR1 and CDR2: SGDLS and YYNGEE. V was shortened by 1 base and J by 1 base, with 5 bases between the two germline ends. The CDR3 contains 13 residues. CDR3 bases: TGTGCCAGCAGCGTACAGGGGAACACTGAAGCTTTCTTT. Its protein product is CASSVQGNTEAFF.

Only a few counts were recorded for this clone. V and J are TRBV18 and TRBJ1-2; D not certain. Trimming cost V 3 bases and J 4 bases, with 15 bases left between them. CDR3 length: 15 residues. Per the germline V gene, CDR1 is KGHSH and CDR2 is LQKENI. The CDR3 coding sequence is TGTGCCAGCTCACCGGGCGGGCTTGCCCTCTATGGCTACACCTTC. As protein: CASSPGGLALYGYTF.

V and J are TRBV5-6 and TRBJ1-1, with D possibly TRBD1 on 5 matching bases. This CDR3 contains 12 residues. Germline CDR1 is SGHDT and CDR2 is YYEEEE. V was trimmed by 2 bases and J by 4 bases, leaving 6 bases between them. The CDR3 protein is CASSFGGTEAFF. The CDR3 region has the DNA TGTGCCAGCAGCTTCGGGGGCACTGAAGCTTTCTTT.

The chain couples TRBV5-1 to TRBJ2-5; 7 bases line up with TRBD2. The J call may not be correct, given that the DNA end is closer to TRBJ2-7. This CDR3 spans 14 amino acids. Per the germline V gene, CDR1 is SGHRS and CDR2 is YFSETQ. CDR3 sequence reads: CASSLLTGGYEQYF. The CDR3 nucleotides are TGCGCCAGCAGCCTTTTAACGGGGGGCTACGAGCAGTACTTC.

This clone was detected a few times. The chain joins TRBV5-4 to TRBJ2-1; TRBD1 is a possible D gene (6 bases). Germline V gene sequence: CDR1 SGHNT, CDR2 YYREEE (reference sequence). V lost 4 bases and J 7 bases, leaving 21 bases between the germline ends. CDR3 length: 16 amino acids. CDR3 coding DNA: TGTGCCAGCAGCCTTGGATTTGACAGGTTATCGAATGAGCAGTTCTTC. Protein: CASSLGFDRLSNEQFF.

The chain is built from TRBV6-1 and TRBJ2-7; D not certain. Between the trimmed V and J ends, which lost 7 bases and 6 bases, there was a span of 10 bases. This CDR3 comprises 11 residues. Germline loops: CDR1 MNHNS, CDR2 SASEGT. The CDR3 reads CASNRVGEQYF. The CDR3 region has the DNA TGTGCCAGCAATCGGGTCGGCGAGCAGTACTTC.

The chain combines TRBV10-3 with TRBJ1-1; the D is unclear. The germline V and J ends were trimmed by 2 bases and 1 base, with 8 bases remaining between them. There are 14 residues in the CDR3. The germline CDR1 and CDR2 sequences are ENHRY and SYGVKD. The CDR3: CAISERNRNTEAFF. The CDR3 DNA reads TGTGCCATCAGTGAGAGGAACAGGAACACTGAAGCTTTCTTT.

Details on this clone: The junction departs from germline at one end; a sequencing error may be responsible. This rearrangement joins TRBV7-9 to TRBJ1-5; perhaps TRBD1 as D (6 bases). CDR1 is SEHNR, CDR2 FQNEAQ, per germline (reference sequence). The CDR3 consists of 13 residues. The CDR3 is CSSSLQGDQPQHF. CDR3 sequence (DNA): TGTTCCAGCAGCTTACAGGGTGATCAGCCCCAGCATTTT. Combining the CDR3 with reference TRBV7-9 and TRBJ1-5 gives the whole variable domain DTGVSQNPRHKITKRGQNVTFRCDPISEHNRLYWYRQTLGQGPEFLTYFQNEAQLEKSRLLSDRFSAERPKGSFSTLEIQRTEQGDSAMYLCSSSLQGDQPQHFGDGTRLSIL.

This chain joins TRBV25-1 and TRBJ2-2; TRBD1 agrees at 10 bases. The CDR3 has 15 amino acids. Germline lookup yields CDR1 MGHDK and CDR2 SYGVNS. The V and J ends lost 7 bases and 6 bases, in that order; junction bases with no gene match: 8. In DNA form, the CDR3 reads TGTGCCAGCACCAAGGGGGACAGGGGAGCCGGGGAGCTGTTTTTT. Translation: CASTKGDRGAGELFF.

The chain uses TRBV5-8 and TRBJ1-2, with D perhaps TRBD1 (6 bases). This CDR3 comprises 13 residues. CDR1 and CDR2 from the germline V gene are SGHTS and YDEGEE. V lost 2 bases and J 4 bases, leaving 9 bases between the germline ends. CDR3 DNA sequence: TGTGCCAGCAGCTTCCAGGGGCCCTATGGCTACACCTTC. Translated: CASSFQGPYGYTF.

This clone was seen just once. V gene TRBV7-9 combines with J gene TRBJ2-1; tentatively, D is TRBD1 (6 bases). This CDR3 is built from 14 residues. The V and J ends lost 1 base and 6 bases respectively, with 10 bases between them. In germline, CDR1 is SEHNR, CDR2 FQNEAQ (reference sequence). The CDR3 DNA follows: TGTGCCAGCAGCTTAGGCAGGGGTGTCAATGAGCAGTTCTTC. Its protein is CASSLGRGVNEQFF.

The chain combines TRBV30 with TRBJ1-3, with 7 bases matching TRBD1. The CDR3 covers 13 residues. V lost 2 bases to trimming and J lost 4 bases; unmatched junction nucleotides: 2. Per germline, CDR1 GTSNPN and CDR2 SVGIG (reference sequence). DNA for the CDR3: TGTGCCTGGAGTAGGACAGGCGGAAACACCATATATTTT. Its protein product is CAWSRTGGNTIYF.

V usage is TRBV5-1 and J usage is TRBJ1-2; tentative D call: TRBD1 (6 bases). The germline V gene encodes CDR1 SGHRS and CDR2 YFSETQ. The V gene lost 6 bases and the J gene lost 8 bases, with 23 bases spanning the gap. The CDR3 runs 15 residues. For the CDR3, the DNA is TGCGCCAGCACCGGTATAGGGGGGGCTTATCGCGGCTACACCTTC. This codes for CASTGIGGAYRGYTF. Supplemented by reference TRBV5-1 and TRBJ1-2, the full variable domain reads KAGVTQTPRYLIKTRGQQVTLSCSPISGHRSVSWYQQTPGQGLQFLFEYFSETQRNKGNFPGRFSGRQFSNSRSEMNVSTLELGDSALYLCASTGIGGAYRGYTFGSGTRLTVV.

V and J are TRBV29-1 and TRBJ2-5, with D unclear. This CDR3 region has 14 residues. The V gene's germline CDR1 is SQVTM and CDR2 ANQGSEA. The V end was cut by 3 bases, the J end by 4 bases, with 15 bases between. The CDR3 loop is CSVDIIRSGETQYF. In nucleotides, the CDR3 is TGCAGCGTTGATATAATCAGGTCCGGAGAGACCCAGTACTTC.

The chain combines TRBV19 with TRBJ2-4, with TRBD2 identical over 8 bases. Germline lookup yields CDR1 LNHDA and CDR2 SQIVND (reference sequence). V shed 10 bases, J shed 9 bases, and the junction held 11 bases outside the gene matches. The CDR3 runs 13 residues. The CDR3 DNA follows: TGTGCCACCGAAGGGGGTCTAGCGGGCATTCAGTACTTC. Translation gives CATEGGLAGIQYF.

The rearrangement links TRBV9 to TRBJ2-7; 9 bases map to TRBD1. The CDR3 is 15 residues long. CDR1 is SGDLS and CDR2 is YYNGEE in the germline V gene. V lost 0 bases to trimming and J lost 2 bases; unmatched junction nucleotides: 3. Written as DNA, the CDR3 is TGTGCCAGCAGCGTAGCGGGGACAGGGCCCTACGAGCAGTACTTC. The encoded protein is CASSVAGTGPYEQYF.

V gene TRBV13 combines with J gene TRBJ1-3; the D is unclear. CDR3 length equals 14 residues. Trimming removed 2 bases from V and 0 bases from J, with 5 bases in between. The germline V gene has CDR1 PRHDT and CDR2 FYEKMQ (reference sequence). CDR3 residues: CASSLLSSGNTIYF. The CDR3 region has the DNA TGTGCCAGCAGCTTATTGAGCTCTGGAAACACCATATATTTT.

CDR3 coding DNA: TGTGCCAGCAGCTTTCACGGACTAGCGGGAATCGTTGAGCAGTTCTTC. This gives the protein CASSFHGLAGIVEQFF. This sequence joins TRBV11-2 and TRBJ2-1; TRBD2 matches at 12 bases. J lost 9 bases, V lost 3 bases, and 9 bases had no gene match. The CDR3 is 16 residues long. CDR1 and CDR2 (germline): SGHAT, FQNNGV. Looking up the rest from reference TRBV11-2 and TRBJ2-1 gives the full variable domain: EAGVAQSPRYKIIEKRQSVAFWCNPISGHATLYWYQQILGQGPKLLIQFQNNGVVDDSQLPKDRFSAERLKGVDSTLKIQPAKLEDSAVYLCASSFHGLAGIVEQFFGPGTRLTVL.

The CDR3 coding sequence is TGTGCCAGCAGCCCTACAGGGGTTAGCTATGGCTACACCTTC. It translates to CASSPTGVSYGYTF. The chain has TRBV6-6 and TRBJ1-2, with 7 bases fitting TRBD1. Looked up from germline, CDR1 is MNHNY and CDR2 is SVGAGI (reference sequence). The CDR3 is 14 amino acids. Trimming took 6 bases from V and 4 from J; bases not matched to a gene: 8.

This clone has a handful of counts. The CDR3 DNA is TGTGCCAGCAGCCCCATCGGAGTGAACACTGAAGCTTTCTTT. It yields the protein CASSPIGVNTEAFF. The chain joins TRBV7-9 to TRBJ1-1; D is uncertain. CDR3 size: 14 residues. Germline V gives CDR1 SEHNR, CDR2 FQNEAQ (reference sequence). V was shortened by 5 bases and J by 0 bases, with 10 bases between the two germline ends. Full variable domain (rest looked up from reference TRBV7-9 and TRBJ1-1): DTGVSQNPRHKITKRGQNVTFRCDPISEHNRLYWYRQTLGQGPEFLTYFQNEAQLEKSRLLSDRFSAERPKGSFSTLEIQRTEQGDSAMYLCASSPIGVNTEAFFGQGTRLTVV.

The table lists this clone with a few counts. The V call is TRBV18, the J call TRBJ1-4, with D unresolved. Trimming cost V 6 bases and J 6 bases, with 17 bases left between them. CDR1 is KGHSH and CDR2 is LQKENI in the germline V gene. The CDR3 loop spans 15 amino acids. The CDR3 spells CASSRSEGAHEKLFF. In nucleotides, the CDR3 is TGTGCCAGCTCCCGGTCCGAGGGAGCGCATGAAAAACTGTTTTTT.

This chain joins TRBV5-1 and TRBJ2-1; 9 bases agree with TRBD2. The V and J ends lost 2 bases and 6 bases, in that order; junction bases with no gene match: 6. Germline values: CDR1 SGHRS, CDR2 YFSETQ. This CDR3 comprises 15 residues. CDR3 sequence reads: CASSLGTSPSNEQFF. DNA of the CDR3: TGCGCCAGCAGCTTAGGGACTAGCCCGAGCAATGAGCAGTTCTTC.

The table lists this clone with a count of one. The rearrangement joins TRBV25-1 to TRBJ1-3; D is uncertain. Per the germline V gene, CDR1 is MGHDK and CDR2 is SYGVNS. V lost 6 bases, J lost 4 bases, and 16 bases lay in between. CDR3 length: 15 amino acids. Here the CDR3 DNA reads TGTGCCAGCAGATCCAGGCTTTCCCCGGGAAACACCATATATTTT. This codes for CASRSRLSPGNTIYF.